This T cell receptor beta chain was found in a study of response to subunit inactivated influenza vaccine. Points from the study as a whole: Authors suggested that a seasonal influenza vaccination recruits few new T cells each time.

This clonotype was seen repeatedly, ten times or more. Antigen unknown. One entry per CDR3 protein, called by TCRdb with MiXCR from the RT-PCR reads. This sample carries 160,000 or so distinct CDR3 sequences, 11% of them seen once, and the ten largest clones take 12%. Per germline, CDR1 ENHRY and CDR2 SYGVKD. This CDR3 is built from 14 residues. Trimming removed 4 bases at V and 1 base at J, with 10 bases between. The receptor's source is a man aged 50 to 60 who received an inactivated influenza vaccine. This chain uses TRBV10-3 with TRBJ2-5; D perhaps matches TRBD2 (5 bases). The input for sequencing was non-naive T cells sorted from PBMCs, taken about 40 days after vaccination. The CDR3 here is CAISATGFQETQYF. The CDR3 coding sequence is TGTGCCATCAGTGCCACGGGATTCCAAGAGACCCAGTACTTC.